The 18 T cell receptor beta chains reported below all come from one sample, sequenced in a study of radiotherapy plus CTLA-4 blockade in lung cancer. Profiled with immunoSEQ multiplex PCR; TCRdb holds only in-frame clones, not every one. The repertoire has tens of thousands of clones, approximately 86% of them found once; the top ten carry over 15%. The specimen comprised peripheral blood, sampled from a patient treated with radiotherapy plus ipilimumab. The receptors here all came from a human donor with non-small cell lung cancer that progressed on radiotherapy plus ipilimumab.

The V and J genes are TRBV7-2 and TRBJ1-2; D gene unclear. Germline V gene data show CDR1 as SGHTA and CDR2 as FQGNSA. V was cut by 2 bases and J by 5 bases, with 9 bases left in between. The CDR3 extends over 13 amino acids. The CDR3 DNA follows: TGTGCCAGCAGCTTACCCGCAGAATATGGCTACACCTTC. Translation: CASSLPAEYGYTF.

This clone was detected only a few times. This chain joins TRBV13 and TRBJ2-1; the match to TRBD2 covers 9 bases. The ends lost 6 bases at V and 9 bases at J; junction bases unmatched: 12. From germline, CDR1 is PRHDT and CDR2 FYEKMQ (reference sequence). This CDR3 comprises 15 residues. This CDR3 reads CASRIIAGEGSEQFF. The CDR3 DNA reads TGTGCCAGCAGAATCATAGCGGGAGAAGGCAGTGAGCAGTTCTTC.

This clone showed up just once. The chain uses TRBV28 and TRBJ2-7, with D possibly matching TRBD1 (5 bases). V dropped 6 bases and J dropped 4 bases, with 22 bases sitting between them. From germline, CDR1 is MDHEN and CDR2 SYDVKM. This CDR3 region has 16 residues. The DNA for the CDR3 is TGTGCCAGCAGCTCACTTAAGGGGTTTAGGGCTTACGAGCAGTACTTC. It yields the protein CASSSLKGFRAYEQYF.

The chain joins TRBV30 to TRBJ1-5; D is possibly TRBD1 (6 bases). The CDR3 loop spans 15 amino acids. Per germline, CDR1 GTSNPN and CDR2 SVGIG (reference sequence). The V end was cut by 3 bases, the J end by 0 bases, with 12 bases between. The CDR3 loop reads CAWSSGTTSNQPQHF. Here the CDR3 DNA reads TGTGCCTGGAGCTCCGGGACAACTAGCAATCAGCCCCAGCATTTT.

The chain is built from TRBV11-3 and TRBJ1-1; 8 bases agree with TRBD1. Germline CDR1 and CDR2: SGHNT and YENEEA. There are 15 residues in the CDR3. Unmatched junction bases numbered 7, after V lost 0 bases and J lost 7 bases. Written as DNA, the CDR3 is TGTGCCAGCAGCTTAGAGCCAGGGGGCGAGATTGAAGCTTTCTTT. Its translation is CASSLEPGGEIEAFF.

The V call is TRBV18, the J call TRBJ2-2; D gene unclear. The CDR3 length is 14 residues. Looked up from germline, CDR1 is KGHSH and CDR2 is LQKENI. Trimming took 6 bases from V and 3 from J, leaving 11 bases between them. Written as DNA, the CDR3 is TGTGCCAGCTCGCCTAACCATGACACCGGGGAGCTGTTTTTT. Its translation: CASSPNHDTGELFF.

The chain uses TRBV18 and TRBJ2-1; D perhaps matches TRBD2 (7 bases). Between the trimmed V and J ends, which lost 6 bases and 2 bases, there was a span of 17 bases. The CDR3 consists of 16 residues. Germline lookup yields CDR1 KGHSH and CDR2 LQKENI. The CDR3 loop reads CASSPRGLAAYNEQFF. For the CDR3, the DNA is TGTGCCAGCTCCCCCCGGGGGCTAGCGGCCTACAATGAGCAGTTCTTC.

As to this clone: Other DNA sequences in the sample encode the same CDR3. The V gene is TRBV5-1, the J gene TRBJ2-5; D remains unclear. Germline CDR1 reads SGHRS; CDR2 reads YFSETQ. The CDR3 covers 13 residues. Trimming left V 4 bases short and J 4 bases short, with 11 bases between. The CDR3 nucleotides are TGCGCCAGCAGCCTGCGGACGGGAGAGACCCAGTACTTC. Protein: CASSLRTGETQYF.

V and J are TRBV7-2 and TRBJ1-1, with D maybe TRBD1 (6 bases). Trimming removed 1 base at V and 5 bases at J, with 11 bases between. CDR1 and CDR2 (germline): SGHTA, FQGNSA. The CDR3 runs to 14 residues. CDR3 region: CASSLVQGTTEAFF. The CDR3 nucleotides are TGTGCCAGCAGCTTAGTCCAGGGGACGACTGAAGCTTTCTTT.

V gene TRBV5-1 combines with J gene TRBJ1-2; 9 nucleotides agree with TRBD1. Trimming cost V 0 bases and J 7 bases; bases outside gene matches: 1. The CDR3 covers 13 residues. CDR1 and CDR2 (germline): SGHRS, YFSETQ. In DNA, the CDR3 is TGCGCCAGCAGCTTGGGGACAGGGGTTGGCTACACCTTC. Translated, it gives CASSLGTGVGYTF.

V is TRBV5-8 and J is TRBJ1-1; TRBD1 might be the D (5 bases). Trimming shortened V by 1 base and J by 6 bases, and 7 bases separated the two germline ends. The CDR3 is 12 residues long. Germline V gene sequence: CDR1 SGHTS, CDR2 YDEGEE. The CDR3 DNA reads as TGTGCCAGCAGCTTGAACAGGCCTGAAGCTTTCTTT. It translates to CASSLNRPEAFF.

The CDR3 region is CASSSTGYGEKLFF. The CDR3 nucleotides read TGTGCCAGCAGCTCGACAGGGTATGGGGAAAAACTGTTTTTT. V usage is TRBV7-9 and J usage is TRBJ1-4; the match to TRBD1 covers 7 bases. Germline V gives CDR1 SEHNR, CDR2 FQNEAQ (reference sequence). V was clipped by 4 bases and J by 8 bases; unmatched bases: 7. This CDR3 is 14 amino acids long.

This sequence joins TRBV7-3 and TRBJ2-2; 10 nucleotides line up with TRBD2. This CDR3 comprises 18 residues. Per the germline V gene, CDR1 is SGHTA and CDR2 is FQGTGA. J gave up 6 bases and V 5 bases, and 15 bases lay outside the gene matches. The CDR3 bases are TGTGCCAGCAGCCCCCGGACTAGCGGCGGCTCAGCGCCCGGGGAGCTGTTTTTT. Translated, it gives CASSPRTSGGSAPGELFF. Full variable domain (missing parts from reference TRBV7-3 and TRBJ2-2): GAGVSQTPSNKVTEKGKYVELRCDPISGHTALYWYRQSLGQGPEFLIYFQGTGAADDSGLPNDRFFAVRPEGSVSTLKIQRTERGDSAVYLCASSPRTSGGSAPGELFFGEGSRLTVL.

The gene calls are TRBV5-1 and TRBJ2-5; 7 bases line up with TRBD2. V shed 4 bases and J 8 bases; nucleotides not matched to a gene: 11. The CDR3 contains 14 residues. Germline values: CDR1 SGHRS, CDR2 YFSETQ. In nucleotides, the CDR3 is TGCGCCAGCAGCCCGGGTGGGGGGGAGAAAACCCAGTACTTC. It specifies CASSPGGGEKTQYF.

In DNA form, the CDR3 reads TGCGCCAGCAGTGAGTCGTTCCGGCCGGCTAGCAATCAGCCCCAGCATTTT. Residues: CASSESFRPASNQPQHF. This chain joins TRBV10-2 and TRBJ1-5; D gene ambiguous. Trimming left V 0 bases short and J 0 bases short, with 12 bases between. This CDR3 has 17 residues. Looked up from germline, CDR1 is WSHSY and CDR2 is SAAADI.

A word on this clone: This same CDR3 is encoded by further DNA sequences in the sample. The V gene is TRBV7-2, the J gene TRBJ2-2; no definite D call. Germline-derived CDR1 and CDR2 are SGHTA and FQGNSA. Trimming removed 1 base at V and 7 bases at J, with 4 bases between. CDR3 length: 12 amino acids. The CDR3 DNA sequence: TGTGCCAGCAGCTTAGTTGGCGGGGAGCTGTTTTTT. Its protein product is CASSLVGGELFF.

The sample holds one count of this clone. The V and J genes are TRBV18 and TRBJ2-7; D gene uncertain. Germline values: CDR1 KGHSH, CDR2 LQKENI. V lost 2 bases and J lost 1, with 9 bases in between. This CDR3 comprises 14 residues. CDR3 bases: TGTGCCAGCTCACCAATGCCAGGTTCCTACGAGCAGTACTTC. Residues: CASSPMPGSYEQYF. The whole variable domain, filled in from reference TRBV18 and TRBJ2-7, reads NAGVMQNPRHLVRRRGQEARLRCSPMKGHSHVYWYRQLPEEGLKFMVYLQKENIIDESGMPKERFSAEFPKEGPSILRIQQVVRGDSAAYFCASSPMPGSYEQYFGPGTRLTVT.

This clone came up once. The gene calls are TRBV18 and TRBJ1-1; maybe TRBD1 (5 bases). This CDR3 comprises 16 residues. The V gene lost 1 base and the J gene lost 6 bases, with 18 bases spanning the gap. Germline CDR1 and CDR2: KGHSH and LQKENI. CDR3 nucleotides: TGTGCCAGCTCACCACGGGCCGGGACTTTCTCCTCTGAAGCTTTCTTT. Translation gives CASSPRAGTFSSEAFF. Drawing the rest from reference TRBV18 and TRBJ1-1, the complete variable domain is NAGVMQNPRHLVRRRGQEARLRCSPMKGHSHVYWYRQLPEEGLKFMVYLQKENIIDESGMPKERFSAEFPKEGPSILRIQQVVRGDSAAYFCASSPRAGTFSSEAFFGQGTRLTVV.